These 24 T cell receptor beta chains were sequenced from one sample in a study of cytomegalovirus exposure and HLA in healthy donors. PCR involved 60 Vbeta and 13 Jbeta primers. The data were produced by immunoSEQ multiplex PCR, yet TCRdb's version contains in-frame clones alone and is incomplete. The data hold roughly 120,000 clones, with around 70% observed a single time. The sequencing sample was made of PBMCs. The source of these receptors is a woman in her thirties or forties in good health and CMV-seropositive.

V is TRBV30 and J is TRBJ2-2, with 7 positions matching TRBD1. The V and J ends lost 3 bases and 2 bases, in that order; junction bases with no gene match: 6. The CDR3 contains 15 residues. Germline V gene sequence: CDR1 GTSNPN, CDR2 SVGIG (reference sequence). The CDR3 loop is CAWRSGQANTGELFF. DNA for the CDR3: TGTGCCTGGAGGTCCGGACAGGCTAACACCGGGGAGCTGTTTTTT.

V and J are TRBV5-1 and TRBJ2-5, with TRBD1 identical over 9 bases. V was clipped by 5 bases and J by 2 bases; unmatched bases: 7. The CDR3 totals 15 residues. Germline V lookup: CDR1 SGHRS, CDR2 YFSETQ. CDR3: CASRKGTGQQETQYF. The CDR3 DNA is TGCGCCAGCAGAAAAGGGACAGGGCAACAAGAGACCCAGTACTTC.

The gene calls are TRBV12-5 and TRBJ2-7, with 11 bases matching TRBD2. V shed 2 bases, J shed 2 bases, and the junction held 2 bases outside the gene matches. Germline lookup yields CDR1 LGHNT and CDR2 FRNRAP. This CDR3 is 15 amino acids long. The CDR3 DNA reads TGTGCTAGTGGTTTGATGACTAGCGGGGCCTACGAGCAGTACTTC. Amino acids: CASGLMTSGAYEQYF.

CDR3 residues: CASSLLGRNTGELFF. The CDR3 DNA follows: TGTGCCAGCAGCTTATTGGGCAGAAACACCGGGGAGCTGTTTTTT. The V gene is TRBV7-3, the J gene TRBJ2-2; unclear D gene. The ends were cut back, 2 bases at V and 2 bases at J, with 9 bases in the middle. The CDR3 loop spans 15 amino acids. Germline V gene lookup returns CDR1 SGHTA and CDR2 FQGTGA.

The chain recombines TRBV30 with TRBJ2-2, with TRBD2 identical over 8 bases. The germline V gene has CDR1 GTSNPN and CDR2 SVGIG (reference sequence). The CDR3 extends over 14 amino acids. J gave up 2 bases and V 7 bases, and 6 bases lay outside the gene matches. The CDR3 region is CASRGTSNTGELFF. In DNA, the CDR3 is TGTGCCTCCCGTGGGACTAGTAACACCGGGGAGCTGTTTTTT.

This chain links TRBV5-1 with TRBJ2-7; 9 bases match TRBD1. The CDR3 is 15 amino acids. V lost 4 bases, J lost 0 bases, and 5 bases stayed unmatched. Germline V CDR1 and CDR2: SGHRS, YFSETQ. The CDR3 DNA is TGCGCCAGCAGCCGCGGACAGGGGAGCTCCTACGAGCAGTACTTC. The encoded protein is CASSRGQGSSYEQYF.

The V call is TRBV10-3, the J call TRBJ2-1; 9 positions match TRBD1. V gave up 8 bases and J gave up 4 bases; unmatched junction bases: 6. Germline V lookup: CDR1 ENHRY, CDR2 SYGVKD. The CDR3 runs 14 residues. The CDR3 nucleotides read TGTGCCATCTTTGGGGGGACAGGGTACAATGAGCAGTTCTTC. Translation gives CAIFGGTGYNEQFF.

The V gene is TRBV19, the J gene TRBJ2-3, with TRBD1 matching 9 bases. CDR3 length: 13 residues. Germline CDR1 and CDR2: LNHDA and SQIVND (reference sequence). CDR3 sequence: CASGDRGTDTQYF. The CDR3 DNA follows: TGTGCGTCGGGGGACAGGGGCACAGATACGCAGTATTTT.

The J gene is TRBJ2-7, the V gene TRBV27, with D unresolved. CDR3 length: 13 residues. Germline assignment: CDR1 MNHEY and CDR2 SMNVEV (reference sequence). V gave up 3 bases and J gave up 3 bases, with 9 bases separating them. The CDR3 loop is CASSFLQIYEQYF. The CDR3 coding sequence is TGTGCCAGCAGTTTCTTACAGATCTACGAGCAGTACTTC.

The V gene is TRBV29-1, the J gene TRBJ2-7; 14 positions match TRBD2. V shed 1 base and J 7 bases; nucleotides not matched to a gene: 9. Per the germline V gene, CDR1 is SQVTM and CDR2 is ANQGSEA. The CDR3 extends over 16 amino acids. The CDR3 is CSVEGSRLAGGREQYF. The CDR3 nucleotides read TGCAGCGTTGAAGGATCACGACTAGCGGGGGGGCGAGAGCAGTACTTC.

This chain connects TRBV7-9 to TRBJ1-2; D might be TRBD1 (6 bases). The V gene lost 5 bases and the J gene lost 3 bases, with 16 bases spanning the gap. This CDR3 spans 15 amino acids. Germline V gives CDR1 SEHNR, CDR2 FQNEAQ (reference sequence). CDR3 sequence (DNA): TGTGCCAGCAGCACGGGACACCCCGAGGACTATGGCTACACCTTC. This encodes CASSTGHPEDYGYTF.

This sequence joins TRBV6-4 and TRBJ2-7; no reliable D call. V was shortened by 0 bases and J by 2 bases, with 8 bases between the two germline ends. The CDR3 runs 14 residues. Germline V lookup: CDR1 MRHNA, CDR2 SNTAGT. CDR3 in DNA: TGTGCCAGCAGTGACTCGAGGTTGGCCTACGAGCAGTACTTC. Amino acids: CASSDSRLAYEQYF.

Only one count was recorded for this clone. The V call is TRBV6-6, the J call TRBJ2-2; 7 positions match TRBD2. Trimming removed 7 bases from V and 2 bases from J; junction bases left unmatched: 7. The length of the CDR3 is 15 residues. Per germline, CDR1 MNHNY and CDR2 SVGAGI (reference sequence). CDR3 in DNA: TGTGCCAGCATGACCGCGGGACTAAACACCGGGGAGCTGTTTTTT. Amino acids: CASMTAGLNTGELFF.

Details on this clone: Within the sample, other DNA sequences also encode this same CDR3. The V call is TRBV7-9, the J call TRBJ1-4; 8 nucleotides line up with TRBD1. CDR3 length: 16 amino acids. V was clipped by 1 base and J by 2 bases; unmatched bases: 3. Germline V gene data show CDR1 as SEHNR and CDR2 as FQNEAQ (reference sequence). For the CDR3, the DNA is TGTGCCAGCAGCTTAGTCAGGGACAGGACTAATGAAAAACTGTTTTTT. It encodes CASSLVRDRTNEKLFF.

This chain uses TRBV18 with TRBJ2-7, with D hard to call. CDR3 length equals 13 residues. The V and J ends lost 2 bases and 2 bases respectively, with 7 bases between them. From germline, CDR1 is KGHSH and CDR2 LQKENI. CDR3 in amino acids: CASSPLETYEQYF. The CDR3 nucleotides read TGTGCCAGCTCACCATTAGAAACCTACGAGCAGTACTTC.

The V call is TRBV6-1, the J call TRBJ2-7; 10 bases agree with TRBD2. Per the germline V gene, CDR1 is MNHNS and CDR2 is SASEGT. CDR3 length: 14 amino acids. The junction had 4 bases not matched to a gene; V was cut back by 6 bases and J by 2 bases. The CDR3 region is CASRKAGGAYEQYF. The CDR3 coding sequence is TGTGCCAGCAGAAAAGCGGGAGGGGCCTACGAGCAGTACTTC.

The chain joins TRBV18 to TRBJ1-6; D unresolved. Trimming took off 0 bases at V and 6 bases at J, with 12 bases between the two ends. From germline, CDR1 is KGHSH and CDR2 LQKENI. The CDR3 is 16 amino acids. The CDR3 DNA reads as TGTGCCAGCTCACCACCTTTGGCATCGGGTAATTCACCCCTCCACTTT. This codes for CASSPPLASGNSPLHF.

There are a few counts of this clone. CDR3 region: CAWSEGRLANNEQFF. DNA for the CDR3: TGTGCCTGGAGTGAAGGAAGACTAGCGAACAATGAGCAGTTCTTC. This chain joins TRBV30 and TRBJ2-1; the match to TRBD2 covers 8 bases. From germline, CDR1 is GTSNPN and CDR2 SVGIG (reference sequence). V was clipped by 1 base and J by 5 bases; unmatched bases: 7. The CDR3 is 15 amino acids.

This chain connects TRBV6-5 to TRBJ2-5, with TRBD2 identical over 8 bases. Germline values: CDR1 MNHEY, CDR2 SVGAGI. Trimming cost V 2 bases and J 1 base; bases outside gene matches: 6. The CDR3 has 16 residues. The CDR3 DNA follows: TGTGCCAGCAGTTACATCGGGGGGGGAATCCAAGAGACCCAGTACTTC. It yields the protein CASSYIGGGIQETQYF.

This clone appeared once. CDR3 protein: CASSDAVTGTGGDEQYF. CDR3 DNA sequence: TGTGCCAGTAGTGACGCGGTTACCGGGACAGGGGGAGACGAGCAGTACTTC. V is TRBV19 and J is TRBJ2-7, with TRBD1 matching 11 bases. The ends lost 5 bases at V and 5 bases at J; junction bases unmatched: 14. Germline CDR1 and CDR2: LNHDA and SQIVND (reference sequence). The CDR3 is 17 residues long.

The rearrangement joins TRBV10-1 to TRBJ1-2, with D possibly being TRBD1 (5 bases). Germline assignment: CDR1 WNHNN and CDR2 SYGVQD (reference sequence). The CDR3 is 15 residues long. With 6 bases removed from V and 5 bases from J, the gap between germline ends came to 19 bases. CDR3 nucleotides: TGCGCCAGCAGCCCTAGACAGAGACGGCTGTATGGCTACACCTTC. Residues: CASSPRQRRLYGYTF.

The V and J genes are TRBV5-1 and TRBJ2-7, with 9 nucleotides matching TRBD2. The CDR3 is made up of 14 amino acids. Germline CDR1 reads SGHRS; CDR2 reads YFSETQ. V was clipped by 5 bases and J by 2 bases; unmatched bases: 5. The CDR3, as DNA: TGCGCCAGCAGTCCCACTAGCGGGCCCTACGAGCAGTACTTC. Protein sequence: CASSPTSGPYEQYF.

In the case of this clone: Other DNA sequences of this sample code for an identical CDR3. This sequence joins TRBV5-1 and TRBJ1-1; a possible D gene is TRBD1 (6 bases). V was shortened by 3 bases and J by 3 bases, with 15 bases between the two germline ends. The CDR3 totals 15 residues. Germline V lookup: CDR1 SGHRS, CDR2 YFSETQ. The CDR3 bases are TGCGCCAGCAGCTCCCTACAGGGATCGGACACTGAAGCTTTCTTT. Its protein is CASSSLQGSDTEAFF.

This chain uses TRBV28 with TRBJ1-1, with 7 bases that match TRBD1. Germline trimming cut 3 bases from V and 2 bases from J; bases unmatched to any gene: 3. The CDR3 is made up of 14 amino acids. CDR1 is MDHEN and CDR2 is SYDVKM in the germline V gene. The CDR3 DNA reads TGTGCCAGCAGTTTGCGACAGGGAAACACTGAAGCTTTCTTT. Its protein is CASSLRQGNTEAFF.